The 3 T cell receptor beta chains in this list originate from one sample, sequenced in a study of vaccination and CD4 T cells after COVID-19. No antigen is known for these receptors. At the Johns Hopkins FTIC core, DNA taken from cultured CD4+ T cells was sequenced by way of the Oncomine TCR Beta short-read assay. Using its own MiXCR run on the PCR reads, TCRdb lists one record per CDR3 protein. The sample lists 15,000 to 20,000 distinct CDR3 sequences; 45% to 55% were seen once. Treatment reported: roughly 11-day PBMC culture with coronavirus spike peptide pools or control peptides (ViraFEST assay). The sequencing input was CD4+ T cells from blood, cultured in vitro. These receptors were taken from a human donor who had recovered from COVID-19.

This clonotype was seen more than once but under ten times. The V and J genes are TRBV2 and TRBJ1-5; maybe TRBD1 (6 bases). Trimming left V 7 bases short and J 11 bases short, with 15 bases between. This CDR3 is 12 amino acids long. Germline V gene data show CDR1 as SNHLY and CDR2 as FYNNEI. CDR3 in amino acids: CASTEGGSAQHF. The CDR3 DNA reads TGTGCCAGCACCGAAGGGGGATCAGCCCAGCATTTT.

The chain employs TRBV2 and TRBJ2-7; D gene ambiguous. The CDR3 contains 12 residues. Looked up from germline, CDR1 is SNHLY and CDR2 is FYNNEI. The V end was cut by 3 bases, the J end by 3 bases, with 6 bases between. DNA of the CDR3: TGTGCCAGCAGTGAGGTAGGCTACGAGCAGTACTTC. Protein product: CASSEVGYEQYF.

The chain is built from TRBV18 and TRBJ2-5; D is unclear. This CDR3 contains 12 residues. V lost 0 bases, J lost 5 bases, and 4 bases lay in between. Germline CDR1 is KGHSH and CDR2 is LQKENI. The chain's CDR3 is CASSPPSETQYF. For the CDR3, the DNA is TGTGCCAGCTCACCACCATCGGAGACCCAGTACTTC.